The 28 T cell receptor beta chains listed next were all sequenced from one sample in a study of human T cells and chemical hapten exposure. TCRdb reanalysed the RACE reads using MiXCR and keeps one entry per CDR3 protein. The profile shows about 80,000 distinct CDR3 sequences, about 10% of them singletons. The sample's time point: patch test 2, 6 weeks after DPC sensitization. Treatment denoted: therapeutic diphenylcyclopropenone sensitization with weekly scalp DPC. The input for sequencing was whole blood, taken in connection with sensitization to the hapten diphenylcyclopropenone (DPC). The receptor source for this set is a woman aged 30 to 39 with alopecia areata. Some clones in this sample may be carry-over from other donors' samples.

This clonotype came up a few times. The chain combines TRBV5-1 with TRBJ2-7; 8 positions agree with TRBD2. The CDR3 runs to 16 residues. Germline loops: CDR1 SGHRS, CDR2 YFSETQ. J was trimmed by 2 bases and V by 4 bases; bases with no gene match: 11. The CDR3 DNA is TGCGCCAGCAGCAGCGACCCTATGGGACTAGCCTACGAGCAGTACTTC. Translation gives CASSSDPMGLAYEQYF.

The chain uses TRBV28 and TRBJ1-2, with a weak D call TRBD1 (6 bases). V was trimmed by 6 bases and J by 4 bases, leaving 15 bases between them. The germline V gene has CDR1 MDHEN and CDR2 SYDVKM. This CDR3 contains 14 residues. CDR3 nucleotide sequence: TGTGCCAGCAGCCCCGGGACAAGACTCTATGGCTACACCTTC. Translating gives CASSPGTRLYGYTF.

This clonotype was found many times. The V call is TRBV4-2, the J call TRBJ2-5; a weak D match, TRBD2 (5 bases). Germline-derived CDR1 and CDR2 are LGHNA and YNFKEQ. This CDR3 has 18 residues. The V end lost 1 base, the J end lost 3 bases, and 21 bases lay between the germline ends. The CDR3 DNA reads as TGTGCCAGCAGCCAAGTCGGGATGGCCGGAACCGGGAAAGAGACCCAGTACTTC. This codes for CASSQVGMAGTGKETQYF.

This clonotype turned up a few times. The rearrangement uses TRBV6-2 or TRBV6-3 and TRBJ2-1; TRBD2 matches 7 bases. The ends lost 8 bases at V and 8 bases at J; junction bases unmatched: 12. The CDR3 extends over 14 amino acids. Germline V gives CDR1 MNHEY, CDR2 SVGEGT. The DNA for the CDR3 is TGTGCCAGCGGATGGACTAGTTCTCAGGATGAGCAGTTCTTC. Protein: CASGWTSSQDEQFF.

This clonotype came up many times. The chain employs TRBV2 and TRBJ1-5; D might be TRBD1 (5 bases). The V end lost 0 bases, the J end lost 0 bases, and 9 bases lay between the germline ends. CDR1 is SNHLY and CDR2 is FYNNEI in the germline V gene. The CDR3 has 16 amino acids. CDR3 nucleotide sequence: TGTGCCAGCAGTGAAGCACGGACAAATAGCAATCAGCCCCAGCATTTT. Translation: CASSEARTNSNQPQHF. The full variable domain, rest sourced from reference TRBV2 and TRBJ1-5, is EPEVTQTPSHQVTQMGQEVILRCVPISNHLYFYWYRQILGQKVEFLVSFYNNEISEKSEIFDDQFSVERPDGSNFTLKIRSTKLEDSAMYFCASSEARTNSNQPQHFGDGTRLSIL.

Concerning this clonotype itself: This may be a read error: a much more frequent sequence differs by one nucleotide. The rearrangement uses TRBV7-2 and TRBJ1-2; maybe TRBD1 (5 bases). The CDR3 is made up of 14 amino acids. V lost 4 bases and J lost 2, with 11 bases in between. Germline CDR1 SGHTA, CDR2 FQGNSA. CDR3 residues: CASSSPRTNYGYTF. As DNA, the CDR3 is TGTGCCAGCAGCTCCCCTAGGACAAACTATGGCTACACCTTC.

This chain links TRBV4-1 with TRBJ1-1; D remains ambiguous. The germline V gene encodes CDR1 MGHRA and CDR2 YSYEKL. With 5 bases removed from V and 6 bases from J, the gap between germline ends came to 13 bases. The CDR3 has 13 amino acids. The CDR3 protein is CASSYRMFAEAFF. The CDR3, as DNA: TGCGCCAGCAGCTACCGCATGTTCGCTGAAGCTTTCTTT.

This clonotype was counted ten times or more. The genes are TRBV4-3 and TRBJ1-3; D remains ambiguous. The CDR3 loop spans 13 amino acids. V lost 0 bases to trimming and J lost 5 bases, with 5 bases between them. Germline loops: CDR1 LGHNA, CDR2 YSLEER. CDR3: CASSQDMRNTIYF. In nucleotides, the CDR3 is TGCGCCAGCAGCCAAGATATGAGAAACACCATATATTTT.

The V call is TRBV6-2 or TRBV6-3, the J call TRBJ2-7; no clear D gene. Germline V gene data show CDR1 as MNHEY and CDR2 as SVGEGT. The CDR3 is made up of 13 amino acids. With 4 bases removed from V and 0 bases from J, the gap between germline ends came to 7 bases. CDR3 nucleotides: TGTGCCAGCAGTTTGCAGGCCTCCTACGAGCAGTACTTC. This sequence encodes CASSLQASYEQYF.

This clonotype has only a few counts. Because the CDR3 is missing its conserved closing phenylalanine or tryptophan, this is likely a read error. V usage is TRBV5-5 and J usage is TRBJ2-5; D not certain. Trimming removed 0 bases at V and 1 base at J, with 10 bases between. CDR1 is SGHKS and CDR2 is YYEKEE in the germline V gene (reference sequence). This CDR3 has 15 residues. The CDR3 bases are TGTGCCAGCAGCTTGGGTCCAGTTTTCCAAGAGACCCAGTACTCC. Amino acid sequence: CASSLGPVFQETQYS.

The table lists this clonotype with many counts. The chain is built from TRBV12-3 or TRBV12-4 and TRBJ2-2; 9 bases align to TRBD2. The length of the CDR3 is 15 residues. V was clipped by 4 bases and J by 6 bases; unmatched bases: 6. The CDR3 region is CASSWGTSSSGELFF. The CDR3 DNA is TGTGCCAGCAGTTGGGGGACTAGCTCCTCCGGGGAGCTGTTTTTT.

This clonotype was seen repeatedly, ten times or more. J is TRBJ2-1 and V is TRBV28; no definite D call. The CDR3 is 13 amino acids. The germline gives CDR1 MDHEN, CDR2 SYDVKM. V lost 6 bases to trimming and J lost 2 bases, with 8 bases between them. CDR3: CASSQRPYNEQFF. The CDR3 nucleotides read TGTGCCAGCAGCCAGAGACCCTACAATGAGCAGTTCTTC.

This clonotype was counted many times. This chain links TRBV20-1 with TRBJ2-3, with a tentative D call TRBD1 (6 bases). V lost 0 bases to trimming and J lost 0 bases, with 7 bases between them. This CDR3 has 14 residues. Germline V lookup: CDR1 DFQATT, CDR2 SNEGSKA (reference sequence). The CDR3 DNA sequence: TGCAGTGCTAGAGATGACAGGAGCACAGATACGCAGTATTTT. Amino acid sequence: CSARDDRSTDTQYF.

This clonotype was seen repeatedly, ten times or more. The gene calls are TRBV12-3 or TRBV12-4 and TRBJ2-6; unclear D gene. V lost 2 bases to trimming and J lost 0 bases, with 5 bases between them. The CDR3 consists of 15 residues. The CDR3 region has the DNA TGTGCCAGCAGTTTATATACCTCTGGGGCCAACGTCCTGACTTTC. Protein sequence: CASSLYTSGANVLTF.

This clonotype was seen at least ten times. The chain recombines TRBV18 with TRBJ1-4, with 9 bases fitting TRBD1. V gave up 8 bases and J gave up 8 bases; unmatched junction bases: 6. Germline V gives CDR1 KGHSH, CDR2 LQKENI. The CDR3 loop spans 13 amino acids. CDR3 coding DNA: TGTGCCAGCACGGGACAGGGCGGAGAAAAACTGTTTTTT. Translated, it gives CASTGQGGEKLFF.

This clonotype appeared many times. The chain links TRBV12-3 or TRBV12-4 to TRBJ1-6, with 8 nucleotides matching TRBD1. This CDR3 is built from 15 residues. V dropped 5 bases and J dropped 14; count of bases not matched to a gene: 14. The CDR3 bases are TGTGCCAGCAGTGATTATGGGACAGGCCGGGTTTCCCTCCACTTT. Translation: CASSDYGTGRVSLHF.

This clonotype was recorded at least ten times. The chain uses TRBV6-5 and TRBJ2-2; D ambiguous. Per germline, CDR1 MNHEY and CDR2 SVGAGI. The CDR3 has 14 residues. The germline V and J ends were trimmed by 2 bases and 2 bases, with 6 bases remaining between them. CDR3 nucleotides: TGTGCCAGCAGTTACAGTCCCAACACCGGGGAGCTGTTTTTT. This encodes CASSYSPNTGELFF.

The chain combines TRBV20-1 with TRBJ1-3; tentatively, D is TRBD1 (5 bases). The CDR3 spans 13 residues. The germline V and J ends were trimmed by 6 bases and 0 bases, with 9 bases remaining between them. Per germline, CDR1 DFQATT and CDR2 SNEGSKA (reference sequence). CDR3 protein: CSARDSSGNTIYF. Written as DNA, the CDR3 is TGCAGTGCCAGGGATAGCTCTGGAAACACCATATATTTT.

The CDR3 loop is CASSLSPGSLGGYTF. CDR3 in DNA: TGCGCCAGCAGCTTGAGCCCCGGGTCCCTCGGAGGCTACACCTTC. The chain is built from TRBV5-1 and TRBJ1-2; unclear D gene. Germline CDR1 and CDR2: SGHRS and YFSETQ. V lost 1 base, J lost 8 bases, and 18 bases lay in between. The CDR3 runs to 15 residues.

The chain couples TRBV20-1 to TRBJ1-5; unclear D gene. CDR1 is DFQATT and CDR2 is SNEGSKA in the germline V gene (reference sequence). V lost 1 base, J lost 3 bases, and 7 bases lay in between. This CDR3 has 13 amino acids. The CDR3, as DNA: TGCAGTGCTAGAGGGGTAAACAATCAGCCCCAGCATTTT. This sequence encodes CSARGVNNQPQHF.

In this sample, this clonotype turned up many times. This sequence joins TRBV7-8 and TRBJ2-5, with TRBD2 as a possible D gene (7 bases). This CDR3 spans 15 amino acids. Trimming left V 5 bases short and J 2 bases short, with 15 bases between. Per germline, CDR1 SGHVS and CDR2 FQNEAQ. CDR3 in DNA: TGTGCCAGCAGCCCAAACGGGGGGCGGCAAGAGACCCAGTACTTC. It translates to CASSPNGGRQETQYF.

This clonotype was recorded at least ten times. V gene TRBV28 combines with J gene TRBJ2-5; D is perhaps TRBD1 (6 bases). V was pared by 5 bases and J by 2 bases, with 15 bases between. The CDR3 length is 15 residues. CDR1 MDHEN and CDR2 SYDVKM come from the germline V gene. The CDR3 DNA reads TGTGCCAGCAGTCCCCCGGTCAGGGGTCAAGAGACCCAGTACTTC. It codes for CASSPPVRGQETQYF.

This chain connects TRBV7-8 to TRBJ2-3; D is uncertain. Germline loops: CDR1 SGHVS, CDR2 FQNEAQ. V gave up 7 bases and J gave up 2 bases, with 13 bases separating them. The CDR3 is 14 residues long. CDR3 in amino acids: CASKFAADTDTQYF. The CDR3 DNA reads as TGTGCCAGCAAATTTGCTGCGGACACAGATACGCAGTATTTT.

This clonotype was seen ten or more times. This chain links TRBV24-1 with TRBJ2-2, with D unresolved. The CDR3 contains 15 residues. V was cut by 1 base and J by 0 bases, with 5 bases left in between. Looked up from germline, CDR1 is KGHDR and CDR2 is SFDVKD. In nucleotides, the CDR3 is TGTGCCACCAGTGATTTTCCCTCGAACACCGGGGAGCTGTTTTTT. It yields the protein CATSDFPSNTGELFF.

This clonotype has a count of ten or more. V is TRBV12-3 or TRBV12-4 and J is TRBJ2-2; D is perhaps TRBD1 (5 bases). CDR3 length: 14 residues. Trimming took off 7 bases at V and 1 base at J, with 10 bases between the two ends. The chain's CDR3 is CASTLGQNTGELFF. CDR3 bases: TGTGCCAGCACCCTGGGGCAGAACACCGGGGAGCTGTTTTTT.

This clonotype has more than one count but fewer than ten. This chain links TRBV19 with TRBJ2-1; possible D gene TRBD2, 7 bases. The CDR3 runs to 16 residues. V dropped 8 bases and J dropped 9 bases, with 26 bases sitting between them. CDR1 and CDR2 (germline): LNHDA, SQIVND (reference sequence). In DNA form, the CDR3 reads TGTGCCAGTTCCCTAGGAGGGGGGGGCTTTGTTGGTGAGCAGTTCTTC. Its protein product is CASSLGGGGFVGEQFF.

The chain recombines TRBV10-3 with TRBJ2-3; TRBD1 is a possible D gene (5 bases). The CDR3 length is 14 residues. Germline CDR1 ENHRY, CDR2 SYGVKD. CDR3 in amino acids: CATNRGGSTDTQYF. Here the CDR3 DNA reads TGTGCTACAAATAGGGGCGGAAGCACAGATACGCAGTATTTT.

The chain combines TRBV18 with TRBJ2-3; D is possibly TRBD2 (5 bases). Germline CDR1 KGHSH, CDR2 LQKENI. The CDR3 is 14 amino acids. With 3 bases removed from V and 2 bases from J, the gap between germline ends came to 9 bases. DNA of the CDR3: TGTGCCAGCTCACCGACTACCCACACAGATACGCAGTATTTT. Protein: CASSPTTHTDTQYF.